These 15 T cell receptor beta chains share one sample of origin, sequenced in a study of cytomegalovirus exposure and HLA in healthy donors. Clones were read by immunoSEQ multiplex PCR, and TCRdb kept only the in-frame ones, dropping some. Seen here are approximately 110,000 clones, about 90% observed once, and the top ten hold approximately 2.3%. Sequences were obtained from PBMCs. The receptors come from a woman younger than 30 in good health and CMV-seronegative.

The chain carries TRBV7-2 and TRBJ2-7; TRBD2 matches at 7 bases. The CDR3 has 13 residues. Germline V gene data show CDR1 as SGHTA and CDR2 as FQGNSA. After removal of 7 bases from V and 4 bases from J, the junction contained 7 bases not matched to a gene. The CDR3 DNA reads TGTGCCAGCAAAGGCCTAGCGGATTACGAGCAGTACTTC. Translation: CASKGLADYEQYF. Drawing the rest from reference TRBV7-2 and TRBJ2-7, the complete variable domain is GAGVSQSPSNKVTEKGKDVELRCDPISGHTALYWYRQSLGQGLEFLIYFQGNSAPDKSGLPSDRFSAERTGGSVSTLTIQRTQQEDSAVYLCASKGLADYEQYFGPGTRLTVT.

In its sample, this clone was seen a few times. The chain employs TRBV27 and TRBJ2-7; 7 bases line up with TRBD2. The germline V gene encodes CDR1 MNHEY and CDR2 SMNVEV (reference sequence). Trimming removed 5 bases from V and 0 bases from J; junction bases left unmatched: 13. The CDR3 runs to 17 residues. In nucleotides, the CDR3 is TGTGCCAGCAGTCGTCTGACTAGCCAAAAACACTCCTACGAGCAGTACTTC. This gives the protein CASSRLTSQKHSYEQYF.

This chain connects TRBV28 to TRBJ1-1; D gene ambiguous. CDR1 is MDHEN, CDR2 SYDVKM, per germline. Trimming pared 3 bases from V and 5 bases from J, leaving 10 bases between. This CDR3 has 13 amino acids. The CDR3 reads CASSFGRMTEAFF. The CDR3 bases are TGTGCCAGCAGTTTCGGGAGGATGACTGAAGCTTTCTTT.

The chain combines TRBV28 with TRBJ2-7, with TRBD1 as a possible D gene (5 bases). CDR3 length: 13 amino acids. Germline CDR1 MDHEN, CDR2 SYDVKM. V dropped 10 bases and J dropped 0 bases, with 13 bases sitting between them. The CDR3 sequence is CATKGWPSYEQYF. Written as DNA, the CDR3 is TGTGCCACCAAGGGGTGGCCCTCCTACGAGCAGTACTTC.

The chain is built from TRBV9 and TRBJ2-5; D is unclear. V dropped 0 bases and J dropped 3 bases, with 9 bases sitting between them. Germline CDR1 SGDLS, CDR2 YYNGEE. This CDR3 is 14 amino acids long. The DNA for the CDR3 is TGTGCCAGCAGCGTAGGGGCCGCAAAAGAGACCCAGTACTTC. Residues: CASSVGAAKETQYF. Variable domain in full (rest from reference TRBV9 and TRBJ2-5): DSGVTQTPKHLITATGQRVTLRCSPRSGDLSVYWYQQSLDQGLQFLIQYYNGEERAKGNILERFSAQQFPDLHSELNLSSLELGDSALYFCASSVGAAKETQYFGPGTRLLVL.

In nucleotides, the CDR3 is TGTGCCTGGAGCTTGGGGGGGCTAGCTGGAAACACCATATATTTT. The encoded protein is CAWSLGGLAGNTIYF. This chain links TRBV30 with TRBJ1-3; tentative D call: TRBD1 (6 bases). V lost 3 bases and J lost 2, with 14 bases in between. Germline lookup yields CDR1 GTSNPN and CDR2 SVGIG (reference sequence). The CDR3 loop spans 15 amino acids.

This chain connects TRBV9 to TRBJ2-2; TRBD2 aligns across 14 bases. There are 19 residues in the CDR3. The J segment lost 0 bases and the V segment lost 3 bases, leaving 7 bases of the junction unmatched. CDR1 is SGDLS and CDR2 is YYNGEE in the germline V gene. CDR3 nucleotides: TGTGCCAGCAGCGAGGGACTAGCGGGAGTATCCGCGAACACCGGGGAGCTGTTTTTT. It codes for CASSEGLAGVSANTGELFF.

The CDR3 DNA reads as TGCGCCAGCAGTGAGTATCAGGGACAGGATGAAAAACTGTTTTTT. It encodes CASSEYQGQDEKLFF. The rearrangement joins TRBV10-2 to TRBJ1-4; TRBD1 matches at 8 bases. V lost 1 base, J lost 6 bases, and 4 bases stayed unmatched. This CDR3 has 15 residues. CDR1 WSHSY and CDR2 SAAADI come from the germline V gene.

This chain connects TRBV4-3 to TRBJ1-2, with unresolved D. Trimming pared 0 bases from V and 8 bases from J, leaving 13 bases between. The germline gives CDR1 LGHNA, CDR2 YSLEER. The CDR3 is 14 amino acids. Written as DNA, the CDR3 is TGCGCCAGCAGCCAAGAAGCAGGCAGAGGGGGCTACACCTTC. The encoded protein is CASSQEAGRGGYTF.

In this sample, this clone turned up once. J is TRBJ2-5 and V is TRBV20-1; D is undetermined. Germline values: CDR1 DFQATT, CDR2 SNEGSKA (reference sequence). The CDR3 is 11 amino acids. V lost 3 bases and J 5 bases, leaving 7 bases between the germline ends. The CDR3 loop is CSARQVETQYF. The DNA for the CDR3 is TGCAGTGCTAGGCAGGTTGAGACCCAGTACTTC.

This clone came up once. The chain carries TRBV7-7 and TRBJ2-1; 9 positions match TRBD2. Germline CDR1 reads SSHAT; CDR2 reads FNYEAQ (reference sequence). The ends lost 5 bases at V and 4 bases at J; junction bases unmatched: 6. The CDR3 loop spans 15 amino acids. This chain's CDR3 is CASSPGLARYNEQFF. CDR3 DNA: TGTGCCAGCAGCCCGGGACTAGCCCGTTACAATGAGCAGTTCTTC.

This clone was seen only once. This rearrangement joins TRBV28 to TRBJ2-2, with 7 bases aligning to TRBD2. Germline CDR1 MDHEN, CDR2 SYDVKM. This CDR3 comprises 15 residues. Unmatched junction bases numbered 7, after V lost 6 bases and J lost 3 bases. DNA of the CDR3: TGTGCCAGCAGGGTTCCGGGGAGGGACACCGGGGAGCTGTTTTTT. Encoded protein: CASRVPGRDTGELFF.

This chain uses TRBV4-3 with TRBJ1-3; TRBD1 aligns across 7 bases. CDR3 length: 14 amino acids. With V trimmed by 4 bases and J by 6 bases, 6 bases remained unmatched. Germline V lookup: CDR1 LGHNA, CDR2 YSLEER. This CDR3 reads CASSPGDSLNTIYF. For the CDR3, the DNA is TGCGCCAGCAGCCCTGGGGACAGCCTAAACACCATATATTTT.

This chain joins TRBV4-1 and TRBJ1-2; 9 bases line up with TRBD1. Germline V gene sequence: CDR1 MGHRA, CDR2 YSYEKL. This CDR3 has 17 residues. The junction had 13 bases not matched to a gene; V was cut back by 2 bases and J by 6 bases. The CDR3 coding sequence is TGCGCCAGCAGCCAACCACGGGACAGGGTGAGGCGGAATGGCTACACCTTC. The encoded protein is CASSQPRDRVRRNGYTF.

This CDR3 reads CASSRFRTGGISDTQYF. The CDR3 DNA follows: TGCGCCAGCAGCCGCTTCAGAACGGGGGGGATCTCGGATACGCAGTATTTT. The chain has TRBV4-3 and TRBJ2-3; 8 positions agree with TRBD2. This CDR3 spans 17 amino acids. CDR1 LGHNA and CDR2 YSLEER come from the germline V gene. Trimming took 4 bases from V and 6 from J; bases not matched to a gene: 15.